What follows are 23 T cell receptor beta chains derived from one specimen sequenced in a study of T-cell memory formation after mild COVID-19. TCRdb reprocessed the 5' RACE reads with MiXCR, giving one entry per CDR3 protein. In the table there are approximately 250,000 distinct CDR3 sequences, 15% of which are singletons. The specimen sequenced was PBMCs or a T cell subset sorted from them (not recorded which). These receptors all come from an adult woman who had mild COVID-19 (a few samples of this study predate the infection). Cell type and time point are not known.

This sequence joins TRBV27 and TRBJ1-1; D gene unclear. Trimming removed 2 bases from V and 0 bases from J, with 7 bases in between. The CDR3 is 14 residues long. CDR1 and CDR2 from the germline V gene are MNHEY and SMNVEV (reference sequence). The CDR3 coding sequence is TGTGCCAGCAGTTTAAACCGTCTGAACACTGAAGCTTTCTTT. Translated: CASSLNRLNTEAFF.

CDR3 sequence reads: CASSTTGTGYSPLHF. In DNA form, the CDR3 reads TGTGCCAGTAGTACGACCGGGACAGGGTATTCACCCCTCCACTTT. The chain is built from TRBV19 and TRBJ1-6; 9 bases agree with TRBD1. The CDR3 extends over 15 amino acids. The V segment lost 4 bases and the J segment 8 bases; nucleotides outside the gene matches: 6. CDR1 is LNHDA and CDR2 is SQIVND in the germline V gene (reference sequence). The whole variable domain, filled in from reference TRBV19 and TRBJ1-6, reads DGGITQSPKYLFRKEGQNVTLSCEQNLNHDAMYWYRQDPGQGLRLIYYSQIVNDFQKGDIAEGYSVSREKKESFPLTVTSAQKNPTAFYLCASSTTGTGYSPLHFGNGTRLTVT.

The chain is built from TRBV3-2 and TRBJ2-1; TRBD2, the table's D call, was not compared with the DNA. TRBV3-2 constitutes a pseudogene. The CDR3 has 17 residues. CDR3 amino acids: CASSQDGKGGDHNEQFF. The CDR3 DNA reads as TGTGCCAGCAGCCAAGATGGTAAAGGCGGGGATCACAATGAGCAGTTCTTC.

The rearrangement uses TRBV11-1 and TRBJ2-1; maybe TRBD1 (6 bases). V was clipped by 3 bases and J by 4 bases, with 13 bases between them. CDR1 is SGHAT, CDR2 FQDESV, per germline (reference sequence). The CDR3 consists of 15 residues. In nucleotides, the CDR3 is TGTGCCAGCAGCTTTGGCCAGGGGAAGTACAATGAGCAGTTCTTC. As protein: CASSFGQGKYNEQFF. Supplemented by reference TRBV11-1 and TRBJ2-1, the full variable domain reads EAEVAQSPRYKITEKSQAVAFWCDPISGHATLYWYRQILGQGPELLVQFQDESVVDDSQLPKDRFSAERLKGVDSTLKIQPAELGDSAMYLCASSFGQGKYNEQFFGPGTRLTVL.

V usage is TRBV24-1 and J usage is TRBJ2-3; D is unresolved. V lost 6 bases, J lost 4 bases, and 7 bases lay in between. The CDR3 length is 12 residues. The V gene's germline CDR1 is KGHDR and CDR2 SFDVKD. DNA of the CDR3: TGTGCCACCAGTCGGTTATCAGATACGCAGTATTTT. Amino acids: CATSRLSDTQYF.

Many counts were recorded for this clonotype. The chain recombines TRBV7-8 with TRBJ2-3; 8 bases align to TRBD1. V dropped 4 bases and J dropped 5; count of bases not matched to a gene: 5. The CDR3 is 14 amino acids. CDR1 is SGHVS and CDR2 is FQNEAQ in the germline V gene. This chain's CDR3 is CASSSSTGGDTQYF. The DNA for the CDR3 is TGTGCCAGCAGCTCGTCCACAGGGGGAGATACGCAGTATTTT.

This clonotype was seen only a few times. The chain carries TRBV5-6 and TRBJ1-1; D is undetermined. The CDR3 runs to 13 residues. Germline V lookup: CDR1 SGHDT, CDR2 YYEEEE. Deletions cut 5 bases from V and 4 bases from J, with 12 bases between. DNA for the CDR3: TGTGCCAGCAGTCCCTCCGCCTTCACTGAAGCTTTCTTT. Protein: CASSPSAFTEAFF.

This clonotype was seen a few times. The chain links TRBV3-1 to TRBJ2-1, with 8 bases aligning to TRBD2. J gave up 5 bases and V 2 bases, and 8 bases lay outside the gene matches. CDR1 LGHDT and CDR2 YNNKEL come from the germline V gene (reference sequence). CDR3 length: 16 residues. For the CDR3, the DNA is TGTGCCAGCAGCCAAAGTCTAGCGGGTTTCCACAATGAGCAGTTCTTC. This sequence encodes CASSQSLAGFHNEQFF.

The table lists this clonotype with a few counts. The J gene is TRBJ1-5, the V gene TRBV30; D is possibly TRBD1 (6 bases). The ends were cut back, 2 bases at V and 7 bases at J, with 12 bases in the middle. This CDR3 has 13 amino acids. The germline CDR1 and CDR2 sequences are GTSNPN and SVGIG (reference sequence). The chain's CDR3 is CAWSKGGPQPQHF. The CDR3 region has the DNA TGTGCCTGGAGTAAAGGGGGACCCCAGCCCCAGCATTTT.

This clonotype showed up many times. The chain is built from TRBV15 and TRBJ2-1; D gene unclear. This CDR3 comprises 12 residues. Germline values: CDR1 LNHNV, CDR2 YYDKDF (reference sequence). V was cut by 2 bases and J by 6 bases, with 5 bases left in between. CDR3 DNA sequence: TGTGCCACCAGCAGATCCGTCAATGAGCAGTTCTTC. This codes for CATSRSVNEQFF.

This clonotype was picked up a small number of times. The chain carries TRBV18 and TRBJ2-1, with D perhaps TRBD2 (5 bases). The CDR3 runs to 16 residues. Germline loops: CDR1 KGHSH, CDR2 LQKENI. Trimming removed 8 bases from V and 8 bases from J, with 25 bases in between. CDR3 bases: TGTGCCAGCGGATCGGGGTTTGGGGTCACTCGCGATGAGCAGTTCTTC. Translated, it gives CASGSGFGVTRDEQFF.

This clonotype occurred a few times. The chain recombines TRBV5-1 with TRBJ1-6, with D possibly TRBD1 on 6 matching bases. Germline lookup yields CDR1 SGHRS and CDR2 YFSETQ. This CDR3 is 14 amino acids long. V lost 4 bases to trimming and J lost 13 bases, with 18 bases between them. In nucleotides, the CDR3 is TGCGCCAGCAGCGGCTACAGGGATAGGGGGCCCCTCCACTTT. This encodes CASSGYRDRGPLHF.

The rearrangement joins TRBV18 to TRBJ1-4, with D hard to call. Germline values: CDR1 KGHSH, CDR2 LQKENI. The CDR3 extends over 16 amino acids. Trimming cost V 2 bases and J 6 bases, with 16 bases left between them. CDR3 in DNA: TGTGCCAGCTCACCAACGATCGCACTATCGGATGAAAAACTGTTTTTT. This sequence encodes CASSPTIALSDEKLFF.

The rearrangement joins TRBV5-1 to TRBJ2-4; tentatively, D is TRBD1 (6 bases). Germline values: CDR1 SGHRS, CDR2 YFSETQ. The CDR3 totals 16 residues. V lost 4 bases and J 1 base, leaving 15 bases between the germline ends. CDR3 bases: TGCGCCAGCAGCGCCCGGGACCAGGGGGCCAAAAACATTCAGTACTTC. It codes for CASSARDQGAKNIQYF.

This clonotype was seen a handful of times. The chain is built from TRBV15 and TRBJ2-2; a weak D match, TRBD2 (5 bases). Germline lookup yields CDR1 LNHNV and CDR2 YYDKDF (reference sequence). The V end was cut by 7 bases, the J end by 5 bases, with 17 bases between. This CDR3 is 15 amino acids long. In DNA form, the CDR3 reads TGTGCCACCAAGTTCTCCATTGAGGGTACCGGGGAGCTGTTTTTT. Protein product: CATKFSIEGTGELFF.

CDR3 in DNA: TGCAGCGCCCTCCCCCTAGCGGGAGGGCCGGCAGATACGCAGTATTTT. It specifies CSALPLAGGPADTQYF. The chain couples TRBV29-1 to TRBJ2-3; 12 bases line up with TRBD2. The CDR3 length is 16 residues. The trim removed 7 bases at V and 4 bases at J, leaving 12 bases unmatched. Per germline, CDR1 SQVTM and CDR2 ANQGSEA.

This clonotype was found a few times. V gene TRBV27 combines with J gene TRBJ1-5, with D perhaps TRBD1 (5 bases). The CDR3 length is 18 residues. Germline V gene sequence: CDR1 MNHEY, CDR2 SMNVEV (reference sequence). The V end was cut by 2 bases, the J end by 0 bases, with 17 bases between. The chain's CDR3 is CASSLGLRGGYSNQPQHF. In DNA, the CDR3 is TGTGCCAGCAGTTTAGGATTACGGGGCGGGTATAGCAATCAGCCCCAGCATTTT.

This clonotype occurred a few times. V and J are TRBV30 and TRBJ2-7; D gene ambiguous. The CDR3 extends over 12 amino acids. V shed 3 bases and J shed 3 bases, with 9 bases lying between them. Germline lookup yields CDR1 GTSNPN and CDR2 SVGIG (reference sequence). The CDR3, as DNA: TGTGCCTGGAGCCCGGCCGGCTACGAGCAGTACTTC. Protein product: CAWSPAGYEQYF.

The CDR3 nucleotides read TGTGCCAGCAGCTTGGATCGGACAGGGGGTACCTATGGCTACACCTTC. Translation: CASSLDRTGGTYGYTF. This chain uses TRBV5-6 with TRBJ1-2, with 10 bases that match TRBD1. The CDR3 is 16 residues long. CDR1 and CDR2 from the germline V gene are SGHDT and YYEEEE. V gave up 0 bases and J gave up 4 bases; unmatched junction bases: 6.

This clonotype appeared a few times. V usage is TRBV4-3 and J usage is TRBJ2-1; D is ambiguous. Between the trimmed V and J ends, which lost 0 bases and 9 bases, there was a span of 12 bases. Germline V gene lookup returns CDR1 LGHNA and CDR2 YSLEER. This CDR3 region has 14 residues. CDR3 sequence (DNA): TGCGCCAGCAGCCAAGATTTTGGGAATAGTGAGCAGTTCTTC. Its protein is CASSQDFGNSEQFF.

This chain links TRBV3-1 with TRBJ2-3; TRBD2 aligns across 13 bases. The germline V gene has CDR1 LGHDT and CDR2 YNNKEL (reference sequence). Unmatched junction bases numbered 6, after V lost 6 bases and J lost 3 bases. This CDR3 has 16 residues. CDR3 sequence: CASRLAGGPRTDTQYF. The CDR3, as DNA: TGTGCCAGCAGACTAGCGGGGGGGCCCAGGACAGATACGCAGTATTTT.

This clonotype was counted only a few times. The V gene is TRBV11-2, the J gene TRBJ2-3, with TRBD1 matching over 9 bases. The J segment lost 3 bases and the V segment lost 4 bases, leaving 8 bases of the junction unmatched. CDR3 length: 16 amino acids. From germline, CDR1 is SGHAT and CDR2 FQNNGV. CDR3 protein: CASSYLRDRVTDTQYF. CDR3 nucleotide sequence: TGTGCCAGCAGCTACCTCCGGGACAGGGTAACAGATACGCAGTATTTT.

This clonotype was detected ten times or more. This chain links TRBV6-6 with TRBJ2-1; D gene uncertain. Germline loops: CDR1 MNHNY, CDR2 SVGAGI (reference sequence). Trimming took 6 bases from V and 7 from J, leaving 10 bases between them. The CDR3 totals 12 residues. The CDR3 DNA sequence: TGTGCCAGCAGCCGACTGGGGAATGAGCAGTTCTTC. Protein: CASSRLGNEQFF.